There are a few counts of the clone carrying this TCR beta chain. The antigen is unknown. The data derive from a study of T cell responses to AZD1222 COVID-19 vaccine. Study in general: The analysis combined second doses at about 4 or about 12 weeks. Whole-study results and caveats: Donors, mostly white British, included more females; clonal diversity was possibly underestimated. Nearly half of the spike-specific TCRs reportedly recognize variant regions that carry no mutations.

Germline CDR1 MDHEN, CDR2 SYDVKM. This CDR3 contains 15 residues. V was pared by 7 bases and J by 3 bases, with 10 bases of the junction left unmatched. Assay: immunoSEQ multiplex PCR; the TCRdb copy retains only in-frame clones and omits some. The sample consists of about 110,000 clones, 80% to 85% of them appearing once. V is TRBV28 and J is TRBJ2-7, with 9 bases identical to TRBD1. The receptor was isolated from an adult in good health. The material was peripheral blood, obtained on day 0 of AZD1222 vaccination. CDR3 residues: CASTPPGTGNYEQYF. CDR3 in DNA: TGTGCCAGCACACCACCCGGGACAGGGAACTACGAGCAGTACTTC.